These 15 T cell receptor beta chains originate from one sample sequenced in a study of blood T cell repertoires in COVID-19. Only in-frame clones appear in the TCRdb table, and some are missing; sequencing was by immunoSEQ multiplex PCR. The sample contains about 180,000 clones, more than 70% of which appear only once. Sequenced input: peripheral blood. The origin of the receptors is a man aged 35-49 years with active or convalescent COVID-19.

V usage is TRBV14 and J usage is TRBJ1-5; 8 nucleotides line up with TRBD1. The CDR3 loop spans 14 amino acids. The V segment lost 1 base and the J segment 7 bases; nucleotides outside the gene matches: 3. CDR1 SGHDN and CDR2 FVKESK come from the germline V gene. CDR3 DNA: TGTGCCAGCAGCCAAGGACAGGGGACCCAGCCCCAGCATTTT. Translated: CASSQGQGTQPQHF.

The CDR3 loop is CASATGAKGYTF. The CDR3 nucleotides read TGTGCCAGCGCGACAGGGGCGAAGGGCTACACCTTC. The chain couples TRBV28 to TRBJ1-2, with TRBD1 matching 8 bases. V shed 8 bases, J shed 8 bases, and the junction held 7 bases outside the gene matches. The CDR3 has 12 residues. CDR1 and CDR2 from the germline V gene are MDHEN and SYDVKM.

This clone was picked up a small number of times. The chain has TRBV6-2 or TRBV6-3 and TRBJ2-7, with 12 bases fitting TRBD2. The junction had 3 bases not matched to a gene; V was cut back by 2 bases and J by 4 bases. Germline V gives CDR1 MNHEY, CDR2 SVGEGT. This CDR3 region has 15 residues. CDR3 sequence (DNA): TGTGCCAGCAGTTACACTAGCGGGGGGAAATACGAGCAGTACTTC. Protein product: CASSYTSGGKYEQYF.

J is TRBJ1-2 and V is TRBV19; 7 bases match TRBD1. CDR1 is LNHDA, CDR2 SQIVND, per germline (reference sequence). J lost 3 bases, V lost 6 bases, and 7 bases had no gene match. This CDR3 has 14 amino acids. The DNA of the CDR3 is TGTGCCAGTAGCCGGGACAGAGGATACTATGGCTACACCTTC. This translates into CASSRDRGYYGYTF.

The chain has TRBV2 and TRBJ2-7; D is unclear. CDR3 length equals 14 residues. Germline V CDR1 and CDR2: SNHLY, FYNNEI. Trimming removed 5 bases at V and 2 bases at J, with 13 bases between. CDR3 bases: TGTGCCAGCAGTAAAACCCTGGGCACCTACGAGCAGTACTTC. It specifies CASSKTLGTYEQYF.

The chain recombines TRBV4-1 with TRBJ2-5, with 9 bases that match TRBD1. Trimming at V came to 4 bases and at J to 4 bases, leaving 10 bases not matched to a gene. This CDR3 has 16 residues. Per the germline V gene, CDR1 is MGHRA and CDR2 is YSYEKL. The CDR3 loop reads CASSLQPDRGGETQYF. The CDR3 bases are TGCGCCAGCAGCCTCCAGCCTGACAGGGGGGGAGAGACCCAGTACTTC.

The chain uses TRBV11-2 and TRBJ1-4; TRBD1 matches at 7 bases. The CDR3 runs to 15 residues. Germline assignment: CDR1 SGHAT and CDR2 FQNNGV. V gave up 0 bases and J gave up 3 bases; unmatched junction bases: 1. In DNA, the CDR3 is TGTGCCAGCAGCTTAGACGGGACAGCTAATGAAAAACTGTTTTTT. Its protein product is CASSLDGTANEKLFF.

The V and J genes are TRBV27 and TRBJ2-3, with a possible D match to TRBD2 (6 bases). This CDR3 is built from 12 residues. Germline CDR1 reads MNHEY; CDR2 reads SMNVEV (reference sequence). The V end was cut by 8 bases, the J end by 10 bases, with 16 bases between. The CDR3 region has the DNA TGTGCCAGCGGCCTGGGGCCGGGGGCGCAGTATTTT. Translated, it gives CASGLGPGAQYF.

The CDR3 loop reads CASSHIGEGLEAFF. CDR3 DNA: TGTGCCAGCAGCCACATAGGGGAAGGGCTTGAAGCTTTCTTT. The rearrangement links TRBV4-2 to TRBJ1-1; D possibly corresponds to TRBD1 (5 bases). V was pared by 3 bases and J by 7 bases, with 15 bases between. This CDR3 region has 14 residues. Germline V gene data show CDR1 as LGHNA and CDR2 as YNFKEQ.

This chain's CDR3 is CASSPAGGAVYGYTF. The CDR3 bases are TGTGCCAGCAGCCCCGCGGGGGGGGCGGTCTATGGCTACACCTTC. The V and J genes are TRBV7-9 and TRBJ1-2; tentatively, D is TRBD1 (6 bases). Between the trimmed V and J ends, which lost 5 bases and 4 bases, there was a span of 17 bases. Germline CDR1 is SEHNR and CDR2 is FQNEAQ (reference sequence). CDR3 size: 15 residues.

V usage is TRBV7-2 and J usage is TRBJ1-2, with TRBD1 matching over 7 bases. Germline CDR1 and CDR2: SGHTA and FQGNSA. V lost 3 bases and J lost 4; bases outside the gene matches: 2. This CDR3 contains 13 residues. CDR3 sequence reads: CASSFGTVYGYTF. The DNA for the CDR3 is TGTGCCAGCAGCTTCGGGACAGTCTATGGCTACACCTTC.

The rearrangement links TRBV7-8 to TRBJ1-6, with D maybe TRBD1 (5 bases). The CDR3 consists of 14 residues. Trimming removed 1 base at V and 9 bases at J, with 10 bases between. Germline V gene lookup returns CDR1 SGHVS and CDR2 FQNEAQ. The CDR3 spells CASSLVGRGSPLHF. CDR3 DNA sequence: TGTGCCAGCAGCTTAGTGGGAAGGGGTTCACCCCTCCACTTT.

This clone was recorded only once. This sequence joins TRBV11-2 and TRBJ1-2, with 7 bases identical to TRBD1. The CDR3 length is 15 residues. Germline V CDR1 and CDR2: SGHAT, FQNNGV. J gave up 5 bases and V 5 bases, and 11 bases lay outside the gene matches. CDR3 DNA: TGTGCCAGCAGCAAACGAGACTTGGGACAGTATGGCTACACCTTC. Translation: CASSKRDLGQYGYTF. The whole variable domain, filled in from reference TRBV11-2 and TRBJ1-2, reads EAGVAQSPRYKIIEKRQSVAFWCNPISGHATLYWYQQILGQGPKLLIQFQNNGVVDDSQLPKDRFSAERLKGVDSTLKIQPAKLEDSAVYLCASSKRDLGQYGYTFGSGTRLTVV.

The chain links TRBV5-4 to TRBJ2-1; 8 bases line up with TRBD2. J lost 2 bases, V lost 1 base, and 2 bases had no gene match. The CDR3 sequence is 15 residues long. Germline values: CDR1 SGHNT, CDR2 YYREEE (reference sequence). The CDR3 loop reads CASSLNGGAYNEQFF. The CDR3 DNA follows: TGTGCCAGCAGCTTGAACGGGGGGGCCTACAATGAGCAGTTCTTC.

The rearrangement links TRBV10-3 to TRBJ1-2, with no clear D. The CDR3 has 15 amino acids. In germline, CDR1 is ENHRY, CDR2 SYGVKD. V lost 6 bases and J lost 7, with 21 bases in between. For the CDR3, the DNA is TGTGCCATCAGGCCCCAACAGAGGACTCTCACTGGCTACACCTTC. Translation: CAIRPQQRTLTGYTF.